This record covers a single T cell receptor (beta chain). Its antigen is not identified. This sample stems from a study of spatial heterogeneity in lung cancer. The overall study: Samples were obtained from 70 or so donors, all untreated early-stage non-small cell lung cancer patients. PBMC samples from follow-up, where available, were sequenced a median of approximately 24 months after resection. Regarding the study as a whole: Ubiquitous expanded tumor TCRs were seen in blood more at resection than at follow-up.

Sample time point: blood at routine non-recurrence follow-up after resection. Tumor, nontumor lung or frozen PBMC supplied whole RNA, sequenced without sorting. TCRdb ran MiXCR on the 5' RACE reads and lists one entry per CDR3 protein. Among about 120,000 distinct CDR3 sequences listed, about 12% were seen once. Germline CDR1 reads SGHRS; CDR2 reads YFSETQ. The CDR3 contains 13 residues. V dropped 4 bases and J dropped 4; count of bases not matched to a gene: 3. This sample comprised PBMCs, obtained at follow-up. The J gene is TRBJ2-3, the V gene TRBV5-1, with 7 bases aligning to TRBD1. This clonotype was obtained from a male donor with early-stage non-small cell lung cancer. CDR3 bases: TGCGCCAGCAGCAGGCAGGGGGCAGATACGCAGTATTTT. It codes for CASSRQGADTQYF.